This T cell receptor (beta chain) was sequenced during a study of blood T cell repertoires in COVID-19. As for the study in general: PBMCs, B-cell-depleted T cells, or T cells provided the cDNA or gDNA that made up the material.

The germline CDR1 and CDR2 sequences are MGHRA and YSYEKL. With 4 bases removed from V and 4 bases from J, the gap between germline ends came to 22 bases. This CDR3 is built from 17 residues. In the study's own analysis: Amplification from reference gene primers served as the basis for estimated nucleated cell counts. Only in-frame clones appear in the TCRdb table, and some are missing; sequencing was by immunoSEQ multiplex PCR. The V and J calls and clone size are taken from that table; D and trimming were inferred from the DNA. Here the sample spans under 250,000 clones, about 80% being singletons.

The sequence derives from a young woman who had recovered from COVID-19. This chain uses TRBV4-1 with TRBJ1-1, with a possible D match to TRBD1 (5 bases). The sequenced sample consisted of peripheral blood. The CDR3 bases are TGCGCCAGCAGCCCAAGAGGTATCACTACGGGGGGCACTGAAGCTTTCTTT. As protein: CASSPRGITTGGTEAFF.